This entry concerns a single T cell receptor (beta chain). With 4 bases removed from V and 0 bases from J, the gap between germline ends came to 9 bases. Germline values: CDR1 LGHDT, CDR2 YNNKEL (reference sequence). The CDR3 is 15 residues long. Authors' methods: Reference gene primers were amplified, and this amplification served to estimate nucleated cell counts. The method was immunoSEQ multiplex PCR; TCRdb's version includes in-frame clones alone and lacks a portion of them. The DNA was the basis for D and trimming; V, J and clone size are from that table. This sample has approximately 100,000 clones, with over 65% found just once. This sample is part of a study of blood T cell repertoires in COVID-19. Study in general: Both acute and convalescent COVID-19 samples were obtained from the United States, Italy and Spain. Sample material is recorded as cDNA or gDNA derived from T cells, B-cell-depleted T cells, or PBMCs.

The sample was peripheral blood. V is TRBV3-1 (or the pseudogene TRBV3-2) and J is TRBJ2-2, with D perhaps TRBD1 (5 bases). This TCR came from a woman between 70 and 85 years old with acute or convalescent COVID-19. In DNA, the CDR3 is TGTGCCAGCAGCCGCAAGACAGCGAACACCGGGGAGCTGTTTTTT. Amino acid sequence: CASSRKTANTGELFF.